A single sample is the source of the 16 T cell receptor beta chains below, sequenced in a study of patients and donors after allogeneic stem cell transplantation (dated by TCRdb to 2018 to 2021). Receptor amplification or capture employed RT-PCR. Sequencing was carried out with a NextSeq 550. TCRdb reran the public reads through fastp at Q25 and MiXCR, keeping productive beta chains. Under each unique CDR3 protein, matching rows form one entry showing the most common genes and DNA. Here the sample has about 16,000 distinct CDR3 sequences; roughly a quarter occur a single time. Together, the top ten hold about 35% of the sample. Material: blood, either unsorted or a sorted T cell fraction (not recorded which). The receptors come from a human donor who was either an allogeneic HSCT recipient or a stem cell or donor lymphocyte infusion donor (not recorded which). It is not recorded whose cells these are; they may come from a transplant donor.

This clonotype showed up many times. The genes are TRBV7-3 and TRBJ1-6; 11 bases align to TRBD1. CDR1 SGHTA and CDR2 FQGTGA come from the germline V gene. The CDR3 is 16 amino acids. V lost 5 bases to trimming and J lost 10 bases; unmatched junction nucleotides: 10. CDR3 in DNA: TGTGCCAGCAGCAGAGGGGACAGGGGGGTTCGGTCACCCCTCCACTTT. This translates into CASSRGDRGVRSPLHF. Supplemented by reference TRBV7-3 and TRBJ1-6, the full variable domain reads GAGVSQTPSNKVTEKGKYVELRCDPISGHTALYWYRQSLGQGPEFLIYFQGTGAADDSGLPNDRFFAVRPEGSVSTLKIQRTERGDSAVYLCASSRGDRGVRSPLHFGNGTRLTVT.

CDR3 protein: CASSLGTATEAFF. The CDR3 DNA follows: TGTGCCAGCAGTTTAGGTACAGCCACTGAAGCTTTCTTT. The chain joins TRBV25-1 to TRBJ1-1; unclear D gene. CDR3 length: 13 residues. CDR1 is MGHDK, CDR2 SYGVNS, per germline. The ends were cut back, 5 bases at V and 4 bases at J, with 11 bases in the middle.

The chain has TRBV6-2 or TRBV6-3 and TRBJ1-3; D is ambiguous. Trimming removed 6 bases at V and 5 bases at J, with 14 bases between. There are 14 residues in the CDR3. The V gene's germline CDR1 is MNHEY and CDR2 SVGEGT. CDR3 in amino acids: CASRPTAFRNTIYF. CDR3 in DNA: TGTGCCAGCAGGCCAACAGCCTTCAGAAACACCATATATTTT.

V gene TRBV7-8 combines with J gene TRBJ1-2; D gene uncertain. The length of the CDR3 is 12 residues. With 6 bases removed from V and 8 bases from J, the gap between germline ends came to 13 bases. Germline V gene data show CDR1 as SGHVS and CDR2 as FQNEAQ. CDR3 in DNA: TGTGCCAGCAGACTCCCCCCGGGAGGCTACACCTTC. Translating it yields CASRLPPGGYTF.

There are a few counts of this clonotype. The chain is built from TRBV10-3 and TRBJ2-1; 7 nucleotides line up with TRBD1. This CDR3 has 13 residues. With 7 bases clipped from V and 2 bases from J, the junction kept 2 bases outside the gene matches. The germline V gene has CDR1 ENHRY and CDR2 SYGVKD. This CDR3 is CAIKTGTYNEQFF. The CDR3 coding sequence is TGTGCCATCAAGACAGGGACCTACAATGAGCAGTTCTTC.

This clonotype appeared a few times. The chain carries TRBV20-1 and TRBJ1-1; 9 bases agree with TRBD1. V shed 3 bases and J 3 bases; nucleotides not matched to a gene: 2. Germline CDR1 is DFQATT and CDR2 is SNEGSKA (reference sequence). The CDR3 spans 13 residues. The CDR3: CSASRDRDTEAFF. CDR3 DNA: TGCAGTGCTAGCCGGGACAGGGACACTGAAGCTTTCTTT.

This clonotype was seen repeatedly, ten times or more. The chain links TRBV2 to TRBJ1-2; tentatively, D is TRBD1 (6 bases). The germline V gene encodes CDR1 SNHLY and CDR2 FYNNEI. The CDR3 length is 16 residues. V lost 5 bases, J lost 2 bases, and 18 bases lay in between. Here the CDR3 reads CASSRWGQLGNYGYTF. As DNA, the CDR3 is TGTGCCAGCAGTCGATGGGGACAACTCGGGAACTATGGCTACACCTTC.

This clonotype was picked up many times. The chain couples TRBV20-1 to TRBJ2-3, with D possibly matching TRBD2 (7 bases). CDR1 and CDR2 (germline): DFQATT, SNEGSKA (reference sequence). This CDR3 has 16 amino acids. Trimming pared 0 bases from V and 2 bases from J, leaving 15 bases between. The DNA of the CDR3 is TGCAGTGCTAGAGACCCCAACGGGGGGCACACAGATACGCAGTATTTT. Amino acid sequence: CSARDPNGGHTDTQYF.

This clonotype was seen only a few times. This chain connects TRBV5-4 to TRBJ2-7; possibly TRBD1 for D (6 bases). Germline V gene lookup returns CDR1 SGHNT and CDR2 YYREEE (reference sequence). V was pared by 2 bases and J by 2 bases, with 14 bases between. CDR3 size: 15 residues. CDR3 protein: CASSFRGAGPYEQYF. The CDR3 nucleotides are TGTGCCAGCAGCTTCAGGGGCGCTGGCCCCTACGAGCAGTACTTC.

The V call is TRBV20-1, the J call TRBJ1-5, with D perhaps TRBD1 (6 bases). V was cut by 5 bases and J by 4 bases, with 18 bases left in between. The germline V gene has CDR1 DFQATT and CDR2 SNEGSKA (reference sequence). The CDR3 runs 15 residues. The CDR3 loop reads CSAGGAGVGNQPQHF. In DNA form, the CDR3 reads TGCAGTGCTGGGGGGGCGGGAGTAGGAAATCAGCCCCAGCATTTT.

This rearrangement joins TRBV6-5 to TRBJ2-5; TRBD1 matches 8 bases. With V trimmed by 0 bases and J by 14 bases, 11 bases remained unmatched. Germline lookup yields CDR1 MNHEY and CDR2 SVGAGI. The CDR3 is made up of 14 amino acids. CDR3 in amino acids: CASSYSILGTGKYF. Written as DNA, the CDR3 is TGTGCCAGCAGTTACTCGATATTGGGGACAGGAAAATACTTC.

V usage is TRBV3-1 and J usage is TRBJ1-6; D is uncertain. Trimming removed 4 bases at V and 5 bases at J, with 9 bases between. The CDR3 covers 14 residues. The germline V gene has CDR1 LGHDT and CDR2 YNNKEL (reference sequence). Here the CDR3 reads CASSRGHNNSPLHF. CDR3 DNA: TGTGCCAGCAGCCGAGGTCACAATAATTCACCCCTCCACTTT.

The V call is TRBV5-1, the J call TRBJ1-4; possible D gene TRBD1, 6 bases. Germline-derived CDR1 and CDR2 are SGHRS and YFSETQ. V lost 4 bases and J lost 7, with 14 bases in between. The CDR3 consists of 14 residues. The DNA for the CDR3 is TGCGCCAGCAGCCTCGGAGGGGGATTTGAAAAACTGTTTTTT. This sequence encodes CASSLGGGFEKLFF. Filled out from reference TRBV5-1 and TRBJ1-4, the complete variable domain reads KAGVTQTPRYLIKTRGQQVTLSCSPISGHRSVSWYQQTPGQGLQFLFEYFSETQRNKGNFPGRFSGRQFSNSRSEMNVSTLELGDSALYLCASSLGGGFEKLFFGSGTQLSVL.

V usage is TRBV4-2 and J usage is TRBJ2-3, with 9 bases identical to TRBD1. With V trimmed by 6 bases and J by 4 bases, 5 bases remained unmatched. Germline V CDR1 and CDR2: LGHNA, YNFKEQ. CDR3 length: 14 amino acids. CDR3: CASRPDRGADTQYF. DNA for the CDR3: TGTGCCAGCAGACCCGACAGGGGGGCAGATACGCAGTATTTT.

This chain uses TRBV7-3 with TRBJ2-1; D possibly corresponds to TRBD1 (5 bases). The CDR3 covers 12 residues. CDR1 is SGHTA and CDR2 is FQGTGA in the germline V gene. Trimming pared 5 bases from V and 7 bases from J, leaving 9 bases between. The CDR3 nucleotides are TGTGCCAGCAGCAAGGCAGGGAATGAGCAGTTCTTC. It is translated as CASSKAGNEQFF.

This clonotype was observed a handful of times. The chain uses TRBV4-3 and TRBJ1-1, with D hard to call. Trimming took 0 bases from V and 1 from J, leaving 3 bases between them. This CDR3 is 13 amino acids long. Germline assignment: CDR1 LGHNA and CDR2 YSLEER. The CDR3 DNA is TGCGCCAGCAGCCAAGAAACGAACACTGAAGCTTTCTTT. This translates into CASSQETNTEAFF.